This TCR beta chain is from a study of vaccination and CD4 T cells after COVID-19. Study summary: Two Hispanic individuals were among six male and four female convalescent patients.

With respect to this clonotype: The antigen is undetermined.

The CDR3 totals 15 residues. Between the trimmed V and J ends, which lost 4 bases and 0 bases, there was a span of 12 bases. Germline V lookup: CDR1 MNHNS, CDR2 SASEGT. General observations from the study: There was no significant change from around 21 to 38 median reactive clonotypes.

Sequence data for DNA of cultured CD4+ T cells were generated by the Oncomine TCR Beta short-read assay. TCRdb ran MiXCR on the PCR reads and lists one entry per CDR3 protein. In the table there are around 20,000 distinct CDR3 sequences, 42% of which are singletons. Treatment here: roughly nine-day PBMC culture with coronavirus spike peptide pools or control peptides (ViraFEST assay). Using peptide pools, antigen-specific T cells were expanded in ViraFEST before TCRs were sequenced. The TCR was taken from a human donor who received a COVID-19 vaccine. The material was CD4+ T cells from blood, cultured in vitro, obtained before SARS-CoV-2 vaccination. The chain joins TRBV6-1 to TRBJ2-5; D may correspond to TRBD1 or TRBD2 (5 bases each). CDR3 coding DNA: TGTGCCAGCAGTGTGGGCAGGGACCACCAAGAGACCCAGTACTTC. Amino acids: CASSVGRDHQETQYF.